One sample yielded the 26 T cell receptor beta chains listed below, sequenced in a study of shared clonotypes between healthy human individuals (TCRdb year 2020). Libraries were prepared through the immunoSEQ multiplex PCR assay. The table comes from immuneACCESS by way of TCRdb, which keeps in-frame sequences with V and J called. Part of the clones is missing from these tables; in studies checked, under half for an unresolved V gene and the rest for unknown reasons. The sample records millions of clones, roughly 91% of which are singletons. The ten biggest clones cover roughly 1.7% of the sample. CD8 naive samples consisted of CD45RO-negative cells that were positively selected for CCR7, yielding a CD45RA+CCR7+ population without TemRA cells. The material sequenced was naive CD8+ T cells from PBMCs. What this sample's cell subset or site label stands for: CD45RA+CCR7+. Every receptor here comes from a man aged 18 to 30 in good health. Some clones in this sample may be carry-over from other donors' samples.

The chain employs TRBV4-1 and TRBJ1-5, with 7 bases lining up with TRBD1. Germline loops: CDR1 MGHRA, CDR2 YSYEKL. V lost 4 bases to trimming and J lost 1 base; unmatched junction nucleotides: 4. The CDR3 is 15 amino acids. The DNA for the CDR3 is TGCGCCAGCAGCCTAGGGACAGCGAGCAATCAGCCCCAGCATTTT. Its translation is CASSLGTASNQPQHF.

The CDR3 spells CSVTSGDYSYEQYF. The CDR3 DNA follows: TGCAGCGTAACTAGCGGGGATTACTCCTACGAGCAGTACTTC. The rearrangement joins TRBV29-1 to TRBJ2-7; TRBD2 matches at 10 bases. From germline, CDR1 is SQVTM and CDR2 ANQGSEA. The CDR3 has 14 amino acids. V shed 6 bases, J shed 0 bases, and the junction held 5 bases outside the gene matches.

The chain employs TRBV2 and TRBJ2-1; D is perhaps TRBD1 (6 bases). Germline V CDR1 and CDR2: SNHLY, FYNNEI. The ends were cut back, 2 bases at V and 9 bases at J, with 17 bases in the middle. The CDR3 runs to 15 residues. The CDR3 DNA follows: TGTGCCAGCAGTGAACTGGGGGCCGGGGTCAGTGAGCAGTTCTTC. Amino acids: CASSELGAGVSEQFF.

This clone was observed a few times. This CDR3 is CASSQSAAVNYGYTF. The CDR3 DNA follows: TGTGCCAGCAGCCAATCGGCGGCGGTTAACTATGGCTACACCTTC. This chain connects TRBV16 to TRBJ1-2; D not resolved. V was cut by 0 bases and J by 1 base, with 9 bases left in between. This CDR3 is built from 15 residues. Germline V gene lookup returns CDR1 KGHSY and CDR2 FQNENV.

The rearrangement uses TRBV28 and TRBJ1-2; D is unclear. Germline V gives CDR1 MDHEN, CDR2 SYDVKM. V shed 5 bases and J shed 1 base, with 14 bases lying between them. The CDR3 has 15 residues. CDR3 DNA sequence: TGTGCCAGCAGTCCCCGCGGTTTGGTTAACTATGGCTACACCTTC. This gives the protein CASSPRGLVNYGYTF.

This rearrangement joins TRBV27 to TRBJ1-1; TRBD1 is a possible D gene (5 bases). The length of the CDR3 is 14 residues. Germline lookup yields CDR1 MNHEY and CDR2 SMNVEV (reference sequence). Trimming pared 6 bases from V and 1 base from J, leaving 12 bases between. The CDR3 DNA is TGTGCCAGCAGCTGGGAGGGGTCGAACACTGAAGCTTTCTTT. Encoded protein: CASSWEGSNTEAFF.

V gene TRBV5-8 combines with J gene TRBJ2-7; no reliable D call. In germline, CDR1 is SGHTS, CDR2 YDEGEE. The germline V and J ends were trimmed by 3 bases and 3 bases, with 4 bases remaining between them. CDR3 size: 11 residues. For the CDR3, the DNA is TGTGCCAGCAGCTCTATCTACGAGCAGTACTTC. Protein: CASSSIYEQYF. Drawing the rest from reference TRBV5-8 and TRBJ2-7, the complete variable domain is EAGVTQSPTHLIKTRGQQATLRCSPISGHTSVYWYQQALGLGLQFLLWYDEGEERNRGNFPPRFSGRQFPNYSSELNVNALELEDSALYLCASSSIYEQYFGPGTRLTVT.

The J gene is TRBJ2-7, the V gene TRBV5-4; D is tentatively TRBD1 or TRBD2 (5 bases each). CDR3 length equals 14 residues. Looked up from germline, CDR1 is SGHNT and CDR2 is YYREEE (reference sequence). V gave up 0 bases and J gave up 3 bases, with 10 bases separating them. CDR3 bases: TGTGCCAGCAGCTTGGCCGGGGCGGGCTACGAGCAGTACTTC. Its translation is CASSLAGAGYEQYF.

The chain uses TRBV27 and TRBJ2-6; TRBD1 is a possible D gene (5 bases). Germline V gene sequence: CDR1 MNHEY, CDR2 SMNVEV (reference sequence). V lost 2 bases and J lost 2, with 10 bases in between. The CDR3 is made up of 16 amino acids. The CDR3, as DNA: TGTGCCAGCAGTTTAGGCCCGACAGCTGGGGCCAACGTCCTGACTTTC. Its protein is CASSLGPTAGANVLTF.

This sequence joins TRBV18 and TRBJ1-4, with D perhaps matching TRBD1 (5 bases). Between the trimmed V and J ends, which lost 0 bases and 7 bases, there was a span of 12 bases. Germline V gene lookup returns CDR1 KGHSH and CDR2 LQKENI. The CDR3 has 15 amino acids. CDR3 coding DNA: TGTGCCAGCTCACCACCGAGGGGTGTGGGTGAAAAACTGTTTTTT. Translating gives CASSPPRGVGEKLFF.

The rearrangement joins TRBV4-1 to TRBJ2-1; D remains ambiguous. Between the trimmed V and J ends, which lost 1 base and 0 bases, there was a span of 16 bases. The CDR3 totals 18 residues. Germline-derived CDR1 and CDR2 are MGHRA and YSYEKL. The CDR3 region is CASSQVSRTLSSYNEQFF. The CDR3 DNA follows: TGCGCCAGCAGCCAAGTGTCTAGGACGTTGAGCTCCTACAATGAGCAGTTCTTC.

The rearrangement joins TRBV5-4 to TRBJ1-2, with D unresolved. CDR1 SGHNT and CDR2 YYREEE come from the germline V gene (reference sequence). The CDR3 covers 15 residues. The V end was cut by 4 bases, the J end by 4 bases, with 17 bases between. CDR3 coding DNA: TGTGCCAGCAGCCCGAGGACGGAGAAATTCTATGGCTACACCTTC. Translating gives CASSPRTEKFYGYTF.

The chain links TRBV19 to TRBJ2-1; 10 bases line up with TRBD1. J was trimmed by 7 bases and V by 3 bases; bases with no gene match: 6. CDR3 length: 15 residues. Germline CDR1 and CDR2: LNHDA and SQIVND (reference sequence). CDR3 in DNA: TGTGCCAGTAGTATCTGGGGACAGGGGACGAATGAGCAGTTCTTC. It encodes CASSIWGQGTNEQFF. Supplemented by reference TRBV19 and TRBJ2-1, the full variable domain reads DGGITQSPKYLFRKEGQNVTLSCEQNLNHDAMYWYRQDPGQGLRLIYYSQIVNDFQKGDIAEGYSVSREKKESFPLTVTSAQKNPTAFYLCASSIWGQGTNEQFFGPGTRLTVL.

The V gene is TRBV6-1, the J gene TRBJ2-7, with D maybe TRBD2 (5 bases). The V end was cut by 0 bases, the J end by 2 bases, with 14 bases between. Germline lookup yields CDR1 MNHNS and CDR2 SASEGT. The CDR3 is 16 residues long. This CDR3 reads CASSEAHRSGTYEQYF. CDR3 nucleotides: TGTGCCAGCAGTGAAGCCCATAGATCGGGGACCTACGAGCAGTACTTC.

This clone was picked up a small number of times. The chain links TRBV7-9 to TRBJ1-1, with D unresolved. V was shortened by 4 bases and J by 3 bases, with 12 bases between the two germline ends. Germline-derived CDR1 and CDR2 are SEHNR and FQNEAQ (reference sequence). The CDR3 extends over 14 amino acids. For the CDR3, the DNA is TGTGCCAGCAGCTCCTTCCCGGCGCACACTGAAGCTTTCTTT. Residues: CASSSFPAHTEAFF. Together with reference TRBV7-9 and TRBJ1-1, the CDR3 gives the full variable domain: DTGVSQNPRHKITKRGQNVTFRCDPISEHNRLYWYRQTLGQGPEFLTYFQNEAQLEKSRLLSDRFSAERPKGSFSTLEIQRTEQGDSAMYLCASSSFPAHTEAFFGQGTRLTVV.

V usage is TRBV5-1 and J usage is TRBJ2-1, with D uncertain. V lost 4 bases, J lost 4 bases, and 12 bases lay in between. CDR1 and CDR2 (germline): SGHRS, YFSETQ. The length of the CDR3 is 14 residues. The CDR3 protein is CASSPPVGYNEQFF. CDR3 DNA: TGCGCCAGCAGCCCCCCGGTGGGTTACAATGAGCAGTTCTTC.

To note about this clone: At the DNA level, this CDR3 is encoded by other sequences in the same sample as well. The chain links TRBV6-5 to TRBJ2-7; possible D gene TRBD2, 6 bases. This CDR3 spans 14 amino acids. Trimming shortened V by 2 bases and J by 1 base, and 9 bases separated the two germline ends. The germline V gene encodes CDR1 MNHEY and CDR2 SVGAGI. Here the CDR3 reads CASSYGGASYEQYF. The CDR3 DNA reads as TGTGCCAGCAGTTACGGAGGGGCATCCTACGAGCAGTACTTC.

Worth noting for this clone: The sample has other DNA sequences that encode this CDR3 too. V usage is TRBV27 and J usage is TRBJ1-5; D unclear. Trimming pared 8 bases from V and 2 bases from J, leaving 10 bases between. Germline V lookup: CDR1 MNHEY, CDR2 SMNVEV (reference sequence). CDR3 size: 13 residues. The CDR3 DNA follows: TGTGCCAGCGCTGGGCGAGGCAATCAGCCCCAGCATTTT. This sequence encodes CASAGRGNQPQHF.

About this clone: Other DNA sequences in this sample translate to the same CDR3. The chain couples TRBV28 to TRBJ2-7; the D is unclear. The CDR3 is made up of 14 amino acids. Germline CDR1 MDHEN, CDR2 SYDVKM. V lost 3 bases and J 3 bases, leaving 12 bases between the germline ends. The CDR3 is CASSFSGPSYEQYF. DNA of the CDR3: TGTGCCAGCAGTTTCTCCGGGCCCAGCTACGAGCAGTACTTC.

The chain carries TRBV7-9 and TRBJ2-1, with D unclear. The V end lost 5 bases, the J end lost 4 bases, and 12 bases lay between the germline ends. This CDR3 has 14 residues. The germline V gene encodes CDR1 SEHNR and CDR2 FQNEAQ (reference sequence). This chain's CDR3 is CASSLSDGYNEQFF. The CDR3 DNA is TGTGCCAGCAGCCTATCCGACGGATACAATGAGCAGTTCTTC.

The chain joins TRBV7-9 to TRBJ2-2; maybe TRBD2 (5 bases). The CDR3 spans 17 residues. Germline V gives CDR1 SEHNR, CDR2 FQNEAQ (reference sequence). The V and J ends lost 4 bases and 2 bases respectively, with 17 bases between them. This chain's CDR3 is CASSYKNSGINTGELFF. The CDR3 DNA is TGTGCCAGCAGCTACAAAAACTCCGGGATTAACACCGGGGAGCTGTTTTTT.

The V gene is TRBV7-6, the J gene TRBJ1-4; a possible D gene is TRBD1 (5 bases). The germline V gene has CDR1 SGHVS and CDR2 FNYEAQ. Trimming took 5 bases from V and 6 from J, leaving 10 bases between them. The CDR3 sequence is 13 residues long. For the CDR3, the DNA is TGTGCCAGCAGCCTCAGGGTTGATGAAAAACTGTTTTTT. Amino acids: CASSLRVDEKLFF.

V usage is TRBV12-5 and J usage is TRBJ2-6; D gene unclear. V was clipped by 2 bases and J by 0 bases, with 8 bases between them. Germline lookup yields CDR1 LGHNT and CDR2 FRNRAP. The CDR3 extends over 16 amino acids. This CDR3 is CASGLLPHSGANVLTF. CDR3 DNA sequence: TGTGCTAGTGGTTTGCTTCCCCACTCTGGGGCCAACGTCCTGACTTTC.

The chain recombines TRBV6-1 with TRBJ2-5; 10 bases align to TRBD2. The CDR3 extends over 15 amino acids. CDR1 MNHNS and CDR2 SASEGT come from the germline V gene. V dropped 0 bases and J dropped 5; count of bases not matched to a gene: 3. The CDR3 nucleotides read TGTGCCAGCAGTGAAGCACTAGCGGGAATGGAGACCCAGTACTTC. Translated, it gives CASSEALAGMETQYF.

This chain joins TRBV7-7 and TRBJ2-7; D is ambiguous. The CDR3 runs to 15 residues. Trimming took off 1 base at V and 1 base at J, with 11 bases between the two ends. Looked up from germline, CDR1 is SSHAT and CDR2 is FNYEAQ (reference sequence). The DNA for the CDR3 is TGTGCCAGCAGCTTAGGGTTTCATATGTCCTACGAGCAGTACTTC. Translated: CASSLGFHMSYEQYF.

Only one count was recorded for this clone. Within the sample, other DNA sequences also encode this same CDR3. The chain employs TRBV9 and TRBJ2-7, with 11 bases aligning to TRBD2. The V and J ends lost 3 bases and 3 bases, in that order; junction bases with no gene match: 5. Germline V gives CDR1 SGDLS, CDR2 YYNGEE. The CDR3 has 15 residues. The CDR3: CASSAGTSGHYEQYF. The CDR3 bases are TGTGCCAGCAGCGCCGGGACTAGCGGACACTACGAGCAGTACTTC.